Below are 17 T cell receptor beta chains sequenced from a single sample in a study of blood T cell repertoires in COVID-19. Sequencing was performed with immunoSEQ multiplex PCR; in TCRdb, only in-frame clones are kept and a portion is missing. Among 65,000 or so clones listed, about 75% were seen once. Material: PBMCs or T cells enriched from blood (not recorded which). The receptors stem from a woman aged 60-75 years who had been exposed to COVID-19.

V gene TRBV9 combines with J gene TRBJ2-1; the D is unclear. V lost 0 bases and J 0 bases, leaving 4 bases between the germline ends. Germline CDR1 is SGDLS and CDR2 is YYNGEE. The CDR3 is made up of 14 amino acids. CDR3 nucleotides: TGTGCCAGCAGCGTAGGGAGCTCCTACAATGAGCAGTTCTTC. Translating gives CASSVGSSYNEQFF.

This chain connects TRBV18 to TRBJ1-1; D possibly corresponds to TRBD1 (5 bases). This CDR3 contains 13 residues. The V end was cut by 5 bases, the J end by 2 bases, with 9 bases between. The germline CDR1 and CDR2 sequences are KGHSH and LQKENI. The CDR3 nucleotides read TGTGCCAGCTCATACGACAGCAACACTGAAGCTTTCTTT. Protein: CASSYDSNTEAFF.

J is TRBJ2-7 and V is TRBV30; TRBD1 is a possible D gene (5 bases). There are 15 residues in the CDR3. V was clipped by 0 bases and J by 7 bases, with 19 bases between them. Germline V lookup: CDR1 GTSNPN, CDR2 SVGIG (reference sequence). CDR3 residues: CAWSVGVFKEWEQYF. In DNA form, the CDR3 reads TGTGCCTGGAGTGTAGGGGTTTTCAAAGAATGGGAGCAGTACTTC.

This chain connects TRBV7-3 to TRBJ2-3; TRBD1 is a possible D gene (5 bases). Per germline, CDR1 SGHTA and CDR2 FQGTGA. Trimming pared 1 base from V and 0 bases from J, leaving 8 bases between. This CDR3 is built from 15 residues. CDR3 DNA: TGTGCCAGCAGCTTAAGGGGCCAAAGCACAGATACGCAGTATTTT. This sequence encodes CASSLRGQSTDTQYF.

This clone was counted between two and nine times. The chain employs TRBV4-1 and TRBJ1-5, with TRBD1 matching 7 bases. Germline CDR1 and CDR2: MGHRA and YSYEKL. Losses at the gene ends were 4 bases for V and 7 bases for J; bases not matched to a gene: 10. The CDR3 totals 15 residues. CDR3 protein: CASSPFRGAQQPQHF. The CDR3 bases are TGCGCCAGCAGCCCCTTCAGGGGGGCACAGCAGCCCCAGCATTTT.

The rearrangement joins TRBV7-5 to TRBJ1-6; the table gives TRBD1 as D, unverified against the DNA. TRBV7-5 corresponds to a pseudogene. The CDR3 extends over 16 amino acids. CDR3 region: CARSLWDRTHYSPLHF. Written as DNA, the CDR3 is TGTGCCAGAAGCTTGTGGGACAGGACCCACTATTCACCCCTCCACTTT.

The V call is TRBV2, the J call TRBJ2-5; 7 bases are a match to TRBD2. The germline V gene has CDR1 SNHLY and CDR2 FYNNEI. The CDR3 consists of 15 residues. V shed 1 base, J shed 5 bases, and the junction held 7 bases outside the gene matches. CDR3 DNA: TGTGCCAGCAGTGAAGGGCGGGGGAACCGGGAGACCCAGTACTTC. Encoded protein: CASSEGRGNRETQYF.

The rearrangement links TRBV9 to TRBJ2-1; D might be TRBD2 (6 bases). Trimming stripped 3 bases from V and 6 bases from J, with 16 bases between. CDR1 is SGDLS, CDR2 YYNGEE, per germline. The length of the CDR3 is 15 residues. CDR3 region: CASSGRGAVVNEQFF. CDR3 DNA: TGTGCCAGCAGCGGGCGCGGGGCAGTAGTCAATGAGCAGTTCTTC. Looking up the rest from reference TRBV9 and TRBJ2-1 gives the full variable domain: DSGVTQTPKHLITATGQRVTLRCSPRSGDLSVYWYQQSLDQGLQFLIQYYNGEERAKGNILERFSAQQFPDLHSELNLSSLELGDSALYFCASSGRGAVVNEQFFGPGTRLTVL.

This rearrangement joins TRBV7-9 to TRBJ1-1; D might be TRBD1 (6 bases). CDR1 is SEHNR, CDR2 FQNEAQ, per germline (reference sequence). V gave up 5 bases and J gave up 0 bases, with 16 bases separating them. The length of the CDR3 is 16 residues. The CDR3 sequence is CASSLGGGRMNTEAFF. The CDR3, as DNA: TGTGCCAGCAGCCTGGGGGGGGGCAGGATGAACACTGAAGCTTTCTTT.

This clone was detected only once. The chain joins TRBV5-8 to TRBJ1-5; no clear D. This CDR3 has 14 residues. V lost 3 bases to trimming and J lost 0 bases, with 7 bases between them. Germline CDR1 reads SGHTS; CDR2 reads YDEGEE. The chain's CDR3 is CASSSIYSNQPQHF. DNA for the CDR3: TGTGCCAGCAGCTCGATCTATAGCAATCAGCCCCAGCATTTT.

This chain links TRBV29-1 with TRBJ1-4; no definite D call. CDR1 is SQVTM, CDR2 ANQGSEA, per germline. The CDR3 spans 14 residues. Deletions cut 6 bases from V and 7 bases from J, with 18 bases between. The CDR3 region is CSVQVADGREKLFF. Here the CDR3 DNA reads TGCAGCGTCCAGGTGGCAGATGGGCGTGAAAAACTGTTTTTT.

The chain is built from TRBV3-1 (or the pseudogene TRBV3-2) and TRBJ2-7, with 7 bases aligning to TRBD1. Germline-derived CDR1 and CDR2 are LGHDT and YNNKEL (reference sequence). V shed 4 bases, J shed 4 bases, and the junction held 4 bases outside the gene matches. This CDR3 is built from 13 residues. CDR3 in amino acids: CASSPGQQYEQYF. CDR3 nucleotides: TGTGCCAGCAGCCCGGGACAGCAGTACGAGCAGTACTTC.

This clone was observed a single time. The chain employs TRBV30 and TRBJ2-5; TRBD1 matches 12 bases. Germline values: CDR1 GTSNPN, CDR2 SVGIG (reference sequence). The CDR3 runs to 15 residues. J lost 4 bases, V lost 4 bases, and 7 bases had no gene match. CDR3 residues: CAWKQGQGARETQYF. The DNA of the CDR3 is TGTGCCTGGAAACAGGGACAGGGGGCTAGAGAGACCCAGTACTTC.

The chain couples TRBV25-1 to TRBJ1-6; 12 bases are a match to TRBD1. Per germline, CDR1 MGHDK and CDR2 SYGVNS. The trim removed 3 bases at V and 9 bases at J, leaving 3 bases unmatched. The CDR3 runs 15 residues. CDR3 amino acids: CASSDRDRGLSPLHF. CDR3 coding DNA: TGTGCCAGCAGTGACAGGGACAGGGGGCTTTCACCCCTCCACTTT.

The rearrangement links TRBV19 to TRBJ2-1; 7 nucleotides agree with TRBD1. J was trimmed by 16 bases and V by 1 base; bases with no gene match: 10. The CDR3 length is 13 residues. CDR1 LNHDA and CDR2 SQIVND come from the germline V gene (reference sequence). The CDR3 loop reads CASSIGNRDRKFF. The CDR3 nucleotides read TGTGCCAGTAGTATAGGGAATAGGGACAGAAAATTCTTC.

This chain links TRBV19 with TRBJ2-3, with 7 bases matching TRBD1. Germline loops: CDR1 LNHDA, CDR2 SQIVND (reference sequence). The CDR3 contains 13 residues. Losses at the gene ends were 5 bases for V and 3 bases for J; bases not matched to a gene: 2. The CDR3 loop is CASSPGQTDTQYF. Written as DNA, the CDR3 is TGTGCCAGTAGTCCGGGACAGACAGATACGCAGTATTTT.

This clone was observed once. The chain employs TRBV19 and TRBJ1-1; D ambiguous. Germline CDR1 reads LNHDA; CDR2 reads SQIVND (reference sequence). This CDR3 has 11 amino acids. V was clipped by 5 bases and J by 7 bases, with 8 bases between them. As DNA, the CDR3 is TGTGCCAGTAGTTCAGCGGTTGAAGCTTTCTTT. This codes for CASSSAVEAFF.